This T cell receptor (beta chain) was captured in a study of T cells after yellow fever vaccination. TCRdb reprocessed the 5' RACE reads via MiXCR and lists one record per CDR3 protein. The sample has approximately 580,000 distinct CDR3 sequences, about a sixth seen once. This clonotype was seen only a few times. After removal of 2 bases from V and 4 bases from J, the junction contained 4 bases not matched to a gene. CDR3 length equals 15 residues. This clonotype was sampled from a man in his late teens or twenties who received the YFV17D yellow fever vaccine. The V and J genes are TRBV12-3 or TRBV12-4 and TRBJ2-3; 9 bases line up with TRBD2. Sample: PBMCs, taken more than 4 days after the first yellow fever vaccination. The chain's CDR3 is CASSLWGGGADTQYF. The CDR3 bases are TGTGCCAGCAGTTTATGGGGCGGGGGGGCAGATACGCAGTATTTT.